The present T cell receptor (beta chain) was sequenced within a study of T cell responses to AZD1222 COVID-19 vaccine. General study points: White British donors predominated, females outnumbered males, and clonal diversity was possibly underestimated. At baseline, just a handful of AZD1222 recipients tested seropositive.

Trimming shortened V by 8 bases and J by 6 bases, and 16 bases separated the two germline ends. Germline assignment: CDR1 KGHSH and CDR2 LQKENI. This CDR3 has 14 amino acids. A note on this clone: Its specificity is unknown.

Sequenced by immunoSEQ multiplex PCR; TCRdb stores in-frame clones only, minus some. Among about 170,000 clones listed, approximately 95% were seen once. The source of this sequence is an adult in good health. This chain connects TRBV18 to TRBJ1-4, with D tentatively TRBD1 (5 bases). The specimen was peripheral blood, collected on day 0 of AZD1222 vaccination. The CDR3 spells CASAPSDTYEKLFF. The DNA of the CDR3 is TGTGCCAGCGCCCCCTCGGACACCTATGAAAAACTGTTTTTT.